A single T cell receptor beta chain is shown here with its context. The antigen it binds to is not known. No base qualities exist here, and no much larger clone lies one base off it. The cohort consisted of 670 or so healthy bone marrow donors. All cohort members were sampled while nominally healthy, although unrecorded immune exposures were likely present. The donor tested CMV seronegative and was one of the 352 seronegative cohort members. Every donor gave a peripheral blood sample, and the peripheral blood mononuclear cells from that sample were used for TCR beta sequencing. The Qiagen DNeasy Blood Extraction Kit was used to extract genomic DNA from the blood cell samples. CDR1 and CDR2, per the germline V gene, are MDHEN and SYDVKM. From cysteine to phenylalanine, the CDR3 is 12 amino acids long. The sequence is cut down to CDR3 DNA, 36 bases in frame from base 1. The V and J ends are trimmed by 11 bases and 0 bases, leaving 8 bases between them.

This sample is part of a study of cytomegalovirus exposure and HLA in healthy donors (TCRdb year 2017). Background on the whole study: An earlier analysis of roughly 570 of the donors reported 276 Gb of sequence data and 95 million to 120 million unique TCR beta sequences obtained from about 180 million T cells. The number of typed donors differed by locus: 629-630 for A, B, C, DRB1 and DQB1; approximately 530 for DQA1; 600 to 610 for DPA1; and about 470 for DPB1. The aim of the study was to test whether cataloging public T cell receptors could identify signatures of past pathogen exposure. To decide whether each TCR beta V gene segment behaved as functional or pseudogenic, an earlier analysis of some 540 of the donors relied on high-throughput TCR beta sequencing. All discovery cohort repertoires had been generated using a single sequencing platform. A later genetic analysis used genome-wide SNP genotypes for about 65% of the roughly 670 donors, treating that subset as a discovery cohort. To predict cytomegalovirus infection status, the study brought together high-throughput TCR immunosequencing, statistical association of individual TCRs with disease status, and machine learning. Using immunosequencing, the study profiled T cell repertoires from 500 to 800 subjects and related those repertoires to cytomegalovirus serostatus. In the later analysis, no new phenotypic data were used to find candidate immune exposures; instead, reliance was placed on TCR beta sequences and their occurrence across donors. Because of strong linkage in the cohort, roughly five DR-DQ haplotypes were treated as single units for association and clustering. Both class I and class II loci were covered by HLA typing, at four-digit resolution. The genetic ancestry cluster associated with self-reported Caucasian donors included 80% to 90% of the approximately 430 genotyped donors. An early release covering some 640 HLA-typed donors comprised 250 to 350 gigabases of sequencing data and 65 million to 100 million unique TCR sequences. Among about 410 genotyped donors of the cohort, an average of approximately 240,000 unique TCR beta nucleotide sequences was sequenced per donor, of which about 18% were non-productive. Donor age, sex, ethnicity and CMV serostatus were collected together with the repertoire data. Besides the first cohort of 666 subjects, a separate validation cohort made up of over 100 different subjects was used. In a later analysis, previously published TCR beta repertoires from 670 or so donors were re-analyzed and high-resolution HLA genotyping was added so that TCR occurrence patterns could be studied.

The study at large found these results: Some IMGT-functional V segments, including TRBV6-2 and TRBV6-3, could not be distinguished by the 87-base-pair reads and were therefore excluded. It was suggested by the authors that the approach could potentially be generalized to other disease states and immunological phenotypes. A further reported finding was that TCR beta sequences accurately predicted the HLA-A and HLA-B alleles for most subjects in the first cohort. For the cohort, immune exposure information was limited to CMV serostatus. In a later analysis, several top co-occurrence clusters were reported to appear linked to parvovirus B19, influenza, CMV and Epstein-Barr virus. The study listed approximately 150 TCR beta chains as associated with cytomegalovirus. Because counts were too low, around 18 rarely observed V segments, including chromosome 9 orphons, were left out of the earlier analysis of several hundred of the donors. The classifier was reported to diagnose cytomegalovirus status with high specificity and sensitivity in both the original and validation cohorts. The sequencing pipeline was judged likely to have produced a cluster of highly shared sequence variants as a technical artifact. Most CMV-associated TCR beta chains appeared to be HLA-restricted in a later analysis, and the HLA associations seemed to be driven largely by CMV exposure. In a later genetic analysis, fewer N-insertions in productive TCRs were reported among donors in an Asian-associated ancestry cluster than the roughly 700-donor mean. In a later analysis, HLA-associated TCR beta chains were found to be more clonally expanded and to have lower generation probabilities than equally common non-associated chains. Presence/absence analyses assumed roughly uniform sequencing depth across donors, an assumption that may not hold. While some public TCRs were present in many individuals, most TCR sequences turned up only very rarely across donors. In a later analysis, the rate of TCR association differed among HLA loci, with DRB1 alleles having the most associated TCRs and HLA-C alleles having the fewest. The cohort was sequenced for TCR beta chains only, and without alpha or paired-chain data the features that could be detected were limited. A few of the identified cytomegalovirus-associated TCR beta chains were confirmed in vitro to be specific for cytomegalovirus antigens. A later analysis associated about 17,000 TCR beta sequences with specific HLA alleles at a false discovery rate of 0.05. When HLA alleles, especially DR and DQ, strongly co-occurred, TCR associations were difficult to assign to individual alleles. Broadly in line with IMGT annotations, most TCR beta V segments showed up in productive rearrangements about 90% or about 30% of the time in an earlier analysis of around 600 of the donors. Correlated functional status among segregating V segments might be attributable to linkage disequilibrium, but an unknown experimental factor could not be ruled out. Because HLA typing was missing for some donors at each locus, association tests included only the typed subset. In a later genetic analysis, a missense DCLRE1C variant was associated with V-gene and J-gene trimming of TCR beta chains, and the association was replicated in an independent cohort.

Libraries were prepared through the immunoSEQ multiplex PCR assay. For the multiplex PCR, a mixture combining 60 forward primers for TCR Vbeta segments and 13 reverse primers for TCR Jbeta segments was used. The CDR3 region of rearranged TCR beta genes was amplified from genomic DNA with a multiplex PCR assay. The amplified TCR beta libraries were sequenced on the Illumina HiSeq System as 87-base-pair reads. The study's processing was this. A later analysis counted some 74 million unique TCR beta chains across the 550 to 750 repertoires, and some 11 million of these chains were shared by at least two donors. Raw reads were error-corrected and collapsed into unique sequences with a nearest-neighbor algorithm that merged closely related sequences to remove PCR and sequencing errors. CDR3 sequences were aligned to IMGT reference sequences to assign V, D and J gene segments. For a sequence to be retained, at least a six-nucleotide match to both a V gene segment and a J gene segment was required. A rearrangement counted as productive if the CDR3 had no stop codons and remained in frame with V and J, and every other rearrangement counted as non-productive. Following IMGT convention, CDR3 was defined as the stretch from the second conserved V-encoded cysteine to the conserved J-encoded phenylalanine. In an earlier analysis of more than 550 of the donors, sequences lacking an unambiguous match to a single V gene segment were excluded. In an earlier analysis of more than 500 of the donors, a V segment was called functional when productive rearrangements were above 56.7%, and segregating when the standard deviation between donors exceeded 5%. A statistical classification framework was developed to diagnose cytomegalovirus status using the catalog of TCR beta chain sequences. In a later analysis, V and J genes were assigned by comparing TCR nucleotide sequences against IMGT/GENE-DB human TR gene sequences. Using the TCRdist pipeline, a later analysis assigned CDR3 sequences along with most-parsimonious VDJ recombination scenarios. In a later analysis, every TCR beta chain was defined by the combination of its CDR3 amino acid sequence and its V-gene family, and reads without a unique V-gene family were dropped. As a way to deal with suspected cross-contamination and a sequencing artifact, a later analysis dropped hundreds of nucleotide sequences that were highly shared and had low generation probability. For each public chain, a later analysis derived a clonal expansion index from normalized ranks of inferred template counts within each repertoire. In a later analysis, generation probabilities were computed using a VDJ recombination model fitted to out-of-frame rearrangements, and the results were checked against IGoR. In a later analysis, hypergeometric tests were used to score TCR-TCR, TCR-HLA and TCR-CMV co-occurrence, with a repertoire-size bias correction applied to TCR pairs. In a later analysis, false discovery rates were estimated by permuting HLA or CMV assignments 20 times. In a later analysis, co-occurring TCRs were grouped using DBSCAN, and TCRdist sequence similarity was added for clustering within HLA-allele-positive subsets. For co-occurrence clustering, repertoires with fewer than 30,000 or more than 120,000 public chains were excluded, along with roughly 5 repertoires with anomalous nucleotide sharing. TCRdb took over this immuneACCESS table, retaining in-frame rearrangements with V and J assigned. Such tables are incomplete; in checked studies, under half of the missing clones stem from an unresolved V gene, and the remainder is unexplained. V, J and clone size were drawn from that table, and D and trimming were deduced from the DNA. A total of around 140,000 clones appear in this sample, 88% of them only once. The biggest ten clones account for around 0.54% of the sample.

Sequenced input: PBMCs. This sequence uses TRBV28 and TRBJ2-1; the D gene cannot be named for sure. This TCR derives from a woman in her thirties or forties in good health and CMV-seronegative. The CDR3 reads as follows: CASRLSYNEQFF. The bases are TGTGCCTCGAGGCTCTCCTACAATGAGCAGTTCTTC.